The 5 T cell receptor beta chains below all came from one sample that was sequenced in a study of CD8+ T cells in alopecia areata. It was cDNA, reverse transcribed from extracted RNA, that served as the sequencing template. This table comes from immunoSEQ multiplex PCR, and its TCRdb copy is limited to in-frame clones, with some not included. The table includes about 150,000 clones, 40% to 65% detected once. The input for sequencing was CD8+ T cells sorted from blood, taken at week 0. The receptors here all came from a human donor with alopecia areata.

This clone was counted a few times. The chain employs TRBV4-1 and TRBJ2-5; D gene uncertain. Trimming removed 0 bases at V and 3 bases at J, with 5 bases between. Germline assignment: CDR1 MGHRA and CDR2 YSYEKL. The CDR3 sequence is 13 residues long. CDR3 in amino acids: CASSQDGEETQYF. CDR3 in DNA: TGCGCCAGCAGCCAAGATGGAGAAGAGACCCAGTACTTC.

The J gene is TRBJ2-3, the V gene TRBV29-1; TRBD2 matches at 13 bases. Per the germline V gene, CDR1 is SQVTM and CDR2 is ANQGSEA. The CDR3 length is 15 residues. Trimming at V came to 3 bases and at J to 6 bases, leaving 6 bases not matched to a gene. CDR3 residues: CSVDGLAGAGDTQYF. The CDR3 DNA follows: TGCAGCGTTGATGGACTAGCGGGGGCGGGGGATACGCAGTATTTT.

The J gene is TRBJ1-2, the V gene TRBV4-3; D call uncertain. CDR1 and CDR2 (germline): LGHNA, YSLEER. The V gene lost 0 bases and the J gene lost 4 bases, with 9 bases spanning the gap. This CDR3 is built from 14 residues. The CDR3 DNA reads TGCGCCAGCAGCCAAGAACTGGGAGCCTATGGCTACACCTTC. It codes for CASSQELGAYGYTF.

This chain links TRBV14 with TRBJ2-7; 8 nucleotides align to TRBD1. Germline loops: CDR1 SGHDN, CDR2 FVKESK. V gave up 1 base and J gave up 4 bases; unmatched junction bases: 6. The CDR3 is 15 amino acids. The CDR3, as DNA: TGTGCCAGCAGCCAAGGGACAGGGACGGGTTACGAGCAGTACTTC. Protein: CASSQGTGTGYEQYF. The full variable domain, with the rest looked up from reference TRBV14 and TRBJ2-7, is EAGVTQFPSHSVIEKGQTVTLRCDPISGHDNLYWYRRVMGKEIKFLLHFVKESKQDESGMPNNRFLAERTGGTYSTLKVQPAELEDSGVYFCASSQGTGTGYEQYFGPGTRLTVT.

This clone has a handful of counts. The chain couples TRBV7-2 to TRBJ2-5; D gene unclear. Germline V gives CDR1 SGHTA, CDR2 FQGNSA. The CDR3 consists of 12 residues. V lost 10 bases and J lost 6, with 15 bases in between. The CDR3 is CAITTQVQTQYF. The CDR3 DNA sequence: TGTGCCATTACAACACAAGTCCAGACCCAGTACTTC.